A single sample is the source of the 14 T cell receptor beta chains below, sequenced in a study of control samples from healthy donors and cancer patients. Measured with immunoSEQ multiplex PCR; TCRdb has only the in-frame clones, and not every one. This table has roughly 70,000 clones, over 75% appearing once. The specimen sequenced was blood. Receptors were obtained from a man aged 45 to 65 in good health.

The chain has TRBV24-1 and TRBJ2-6; D unresolved. Trimming left V 0 bases short and J 2 bases short, with 4 bases between. This CDR3 contains 15 residues. Germline assignment: CDR1 KGHDR and CDR2 SFDVKD. CDR3 DNA: TGTGCCACCAGTGATTTGATCGCTGGGGCCAACGTCCTGACTTTC. Protein sequence: CATSDLIAGANVLTF.

V and J are TRBV9 and TRBJ2-7; maybe TRBD1 (5 bases). Germline V CDR1 and CDR2: SGDLS, YYNGEE. V was shortened by 4 bases and J by 6 bases, with 11 bases between the two germline ends. This CDR3 contains 12 residues. CDR3 DNA: TGTGCCAGCAGCACCCAGGGTTTCGAGCAGTACTTC. The encoded protein is CASSTQGFEQYF. Full variable domain (rest looked up from reference TRBV9 and TRBJ2-7): DSGVTQTPKHLITATGQRVTLRCSPRSGDLSVYWYQQSLDQGLQFLIQYYNGEERAKGNILERFSAQQFPDLHSELNLSSLELGDSALYFCASSTQGFEQYFGPGTRLTVT.

The chain recombines TRBV6-6 with TRBJ2-7, with TRBD1 identical over 8 bases. CDR1 and CDR2 from the germline V gene are MNHNY and SVGAGI (reference sequence). V lost 7 bases and J lost 6; bases outside the gene matches: 11. This CDR3 region has 14 residues. CDR3 sequence reads: CASTPTGETSEQYF. The CDR3, as DNA: TGTGCCAGCACACCGACAGGGGAGACCTCCGAGCAGTACTTC.

The chain couples TRBV30 to TRBJ2-2; TRBD1 or TRBD2 may be the D gene (5 bases each). This CDR3 contains 14 residues. The germline CDR1 and CDR2 sequences are GTSNPN and SVGIG (reference sequence). Trimming removed 0 bases from V and 6 bases from J, with 11 bases in between. The CDR3 nucleotides read TGTGCCTGGAGTGTCCAGGGAGTGGCCGGGGAGCTGTTTTTT. Amino acid sequence: CAWSVQGVAGELFF.

This chain uses TRBV3-1 (or the pseudogene TRBV3-2) with TRBJ1-1; D is possibly TRBD1 (6 bases). This CDR3 has 14 residues. From germline, CDR1 is LGHDT and CDR2 YNNKEL (reference sequence). Trimming left V 2 bases short and J 1 base short, with 8 bases between. The DNA of the CDR3 is TGTGCCAGCAGCCAAACAGGGCAGAACACTGAAGCTTTCTTT. Protein product: CASSQTGQNTEAFF.

In this sample, this clone turned up a few times. The chain is built from TRBV9 and TRBJ2-4; 9 nucleotides match TRBD2. Germline CDR1 is SGDLS and CDR2 is YYNGEE. CDR3 length: 17 residues. The V gene end was trimmed by 4 bases and the J gene end by 0 bases; junction bases not matched to a gene: 8. CDR3 in DNA: TGTGCCAGCAGCACCATAGCTAGCGGGGTAGCCAAAAACATTCAGTACTTC. This sequence encodes CASSTIASGVAKNIQYF.

The CDR3: CASSVGLAGRNEQFF. The CDR3 coding sequence is TGTGCCAGCAGCGTCGGACTAGCGGGCCGCAATGAGCAGTTCTTC. The chain combines TRBV3-1 (or the pseudogene TRBV3-2) with TRBJ2-1, with 11 bases that match TRBD2. V was clipped by 5 bases and J by 6 bases; unmatched bases: 6. Per the germline V gene, CDR1 is LGHDT and CDR2 is YNNKEL (reference sequence). CDR3 length equals 15 residues.

In nucleotides, the CDR3 is TGTGCCAGCAGCTCGACCAACGCCGTTGGGTCTGAAGCTTTCTTT. Translation gives CASSSTNAVGSEAFF. The gene calls are TRBV7-2 and TRBJ1-1; D is uncertain. The ends were cut back, 4 bases at V and 6 bases at J, with 18 bases in the middle. The CDR3 sequence is 15 residues long. Germline CDR1 SGHTA, CDR2 FQGNSA.

The V call is TRBV7-3, the J call TRBJ1-2; TRBD1 matches 12 bases. The CDR3 spans 17 residues. Germline trimming cut 3 bases from V and 3 bases from J; bases unmatched to any gene: 8. CDR1 is SGHTA and CDR2 is FQGTGA in the germline V gene. The CDR3 sequence is CASSLSGTGGADYGYTF. DNA of the CDR3: TGTGCCAGCAGCTTGTCCGGGACAGGGGGCGCAGACTATGGCTACACCTTC. The full variable domain, rest sourced from reference TRBV7-3 and TRBJ1-2, is GAGVSQTPSNKVTEKGKYVELRCDPISGHTALYWYRQSLGQGPEFLIYFQGTGAADDSGLPNDRFFAVRPEGSVSTLKIQRTERGDSAVYLCASSLSGTGGADYGYTFGSGTRLTVV.

The chain is built from TRBV7-9 and TRBJ1-2, with 7 bases identical to TRBD1. The CDR3 contains 15 residues. The ends lost 1 base at V and 2 bases at J; junction bases unmatched: 4. Germline V gives CDR1 SEHNR, CDR2 FQNEAQ (reference sequence). Written as DNA, the CDR3 is TGTGCCAGCAGCTTAGAGGGGGCAGCAAACTATGGCTACACCTTC. This encodes CASSLEGAANYGYTF.

This sequence joins TRBV7-9 and TRBJ2-5; 11 bases match TRBD1. Per germline, CDR1 SEHNR and CDR2 FQNEAQ (reference sequence). The J segment lost 1 base and the V segment lost 6 bases, leaving 4 bases of the junction unmatched. This CDR3 is built from 15 residues. The CDR3: CASSFGQGAQETQYF. CDR3 DNA: TGTGCCAGCAGTTTTGGACAGGGGGCCCAAGAGACCCAGTACTTC.

J is TRBJ2-5 and V is TRBV27, with D perhaps matching TRBD1 (5 bases). Germline CDR1 is MNHEY and CDR2 is SMNVEV (reference sequence). The CDR3 consists of 13 residues. V was clipped by 0 bases and J by 4 bases, with 6 bases between them. The chain's CDR3 is CASSLSGRETQYF. The CDR3 coding sequence is TGTGCCAGCAGTTTATCGGGGCGAGAGACCCAGTACTTC.

The CDR3 region has the DNA TGTGCCAGCAGCCCAAAAGGCCCAGAGACCCAGTACTTC. Amino acids: CASSPKGPETQYF. V is TRBV7-9 and J is TRBJ2-5, with unresolved D. The CDR3 loop spans 13 amino acids. CDR1 SEHNR and CDR2 FQNEAQ come from the germline V gene (reference sequence). V dropped 5 bases and J dropped 4 bases, with 11 bases sitting between them.

The rearrangement uses TRBV18 and TRBJ1-6; D possibly corresponds to TRBD1 (6 bases). CDR3 length: 13 residues. The V end lost 8 bases, the J end lost 6 bases, and 11 bases lay between the germline ends. The V gene's germline CDR1 is KGHSH and CDR2 LQKENI. This chain's CDR3 is CASRGQSNSPLHF. In nucleotides, the CDR3 is TGTGCCAGCCGCGGACAGAGTAATTCACCCCTCCACTTT.